This T cell receptor beta chain is from a study of blood T cell repertoires in COVID-19. The wider study: Material from acute and convalescent COVID-19 was sourced from the United States, Italy and Spain.

Trimming shortened V by 4 bases and J by 4 bases, and 15 bases separated the two germline ends. The CDR3 is made up of 15 amino acids. The V gene's germline CDR1 is SGHDT and CDR2 YYEEEE. TCRdb keeps only in-frame clones here, not all; method: immunoSEQ multiplex PCR. This sample has 300,000 to 350,000 clones, with over 75% found just once. Participants, about 18 to 89 years old, spanned about two dozen US areas. Cohort 3 donors were reported recovered after two negative PCRs, clearance, or symptom resolution. This chain links TRBV5-6 with TRBJ2-1, with a weak D call TRBD2 (7 bases). This TCR came from a man aged 30 to 39 who had recovered from COVID-19. Sequencing was done on a sample of PBMCs or T cells enriched from blood (not recorded which). The CDR3 here is CASSRRGAQYNEQFF. The CDR3 DNA sequence: TGTGCCAGCAGCCGACGGGGGGCCCAATACAATGAGCAGTTCTTC.